Described below is a single T cell receptor (beta chain) sequence and its context. These data are taken from a study of cytomegalovirus exposure and HLA in healthy donors. Method: immunoSEQ multiplex PCR; TCRdb's copy keeps in-frame clones and lacks some. The sample includes 60,000 to 75,000 clones, about 96% of them seen just once. Trimming took 4 bases from V and 3 from J; bases not matched to a gene: 10. The length of the CDR3 is 15 residues. From germline, CDR1 is SGHDT and CDR2 YYEEEE. This chain links TRBV5-6 with TRBJ2-7; 7 nucleotides line up with TRBD1. The sequence came from a man aged 18-30 years in good health and CMV-seronegative. The sequencing sample was made of PBMCs. CDR3 in DNA: TGTGCCAGCAGCCCAACAGGGGCATCGATCTACGAGCAGTACTTC. Translated, it gives CASSPTGASIYEQYF.